One and the same sample provided the 15 T cell receptor beta chains below, sequenced in a study of Graves' ophthalmopathy and Graves' hyperthyroidism. RNA transcripts were the template, and TCR beta CDR3 regions were amplified from them. HTBI primers served in a first-round RT-PCR, which a second-round multiplex PCR followed. TCRdb itself ran the multiplex PCR reads through MiXCR, one entry per CDR3 protein. The sample has 450,000 to 600,000 distinct CDR3 sequences, approximately 35% seen once. The sequencing sample was made of peripheral blood or thyroid tissue (not recorded which). Receptor source: an adult man with Graves' hyperthyroidism.

The CDR3 reads CASSFAAGGIGYTF. In DNA, the CDR3 is TGTGCCAGCAGTTTTGCCGCAGGGGGTATTGGCTACACCTTC. The V and J genes are TRBV28 and TRBJ1-2; TRBD1 agrees at 7 bases. The CDR3 consists of 14 residues. Germline values: CDR1 MDHEN, CDR2 SYDVKM. V trimming: 3 bases; J trimming: 7 bases; junction bases outside the gene matches: 8.

This clonotype was seen a few times. Germline is not matched at one junction end, which may reflect a read error. The V and J genes are TRBV7-7 and TRBJ2-5, with 7 positions matching TRBD2. CDR3 length: 13 amino acids. Germline V CDR1 and CDR2: SSHAT, FNYEAQ (reference sequence). The CDR3 reads CASSFSAGDTQYF. The DNA for the CDR3 is TGTGCTAGCAGCTTCTCTGCGGGAGATACGCAGTACTTC.

There are a few counts of this clonotype. The junction departs from germline at one end; a sequencing error may be responsible. The chain couples TRBV20-1 to TRBJ2-2; D is possibly TRBD2 (5 bases). CDR3 size: 13 residues. Germline lookup yields CDR1 DFQATT and CDR2 SNEGSKA (reference sequence). CDR3: CSARGPGYNEQFF. CDR3 DNA: TGCAGTGCTAGAGGTCCGGGATACAATGAGCAGTTTTTT.

Of note for this clonotype: A read error is possible here, since a much larger clone lies one base away. This likely comes from a read error, as the CDR3 has no conserved phenylalanine or tryptophan at its end. V gene TRBV7-3 combines with J gene TRBJ2-2; tentative D call: TRBD2 (8 bases). The germline CDR1 and CDR2 sequences are SGHTA and FQGTGA. Trimming stripped 5 bases from V and 7 bases from J, with 17 bases between. This CDR3 is 15 amino acids long. The DNA for the CDR3 is TGTGCCAGCAGCCCCGGGAGGGGGCAGGTCGGGGAGCTGTTTTCT. It codes for CASSPGRGQVGELFS.

This clonotype was found many times. The chain carries TRBV7-6 and TRBJ2-2, with D unclear. Per the germline V gene, CDR1 is SGHVS and CDR2 is FNYEAQ. V dropped 1 base and J dropped 3 bases, with 9 bases sitting between them. The CDR3 covers 15 residues. The CDR3 sequence is CASSLVGAYTGELFF. The DNA of the CDR3 is TGTGCCAGCAGCTTAGTGGGCGCTTACACCGGGGAGCTGTTTTTT.

This chain links TRBV2 with TRBJ2-3; 7 bases match TRBD1. The CDR3 totals 17 residues. The junction had 15 bases not matched to a gene; V was cut back by 5 bases and J by 4 bases. Germline CDR1 and CDR2: SNHLY and FYNNEI. In DNA form, the CDR3 reads TGTGCCAGCAGTTTCCCGACAGGGAAGGAAAGGGCAGATACGCAGTATTTT. Protein: CASSFPTGKERADTQYF.

This clonotype was counted many times. V and J are TRBV29-1 and TRBJ2-5; TRBD2 matches 11 bases. V trimming: 4 bases; J trimming: 4 bases; junction bases outside the gene matches: 2. The CDR3 has 13 residues. CDR1 is SQVTM, CDR2 ANQGSEA, per germline. CDR3 region: CSVGLAGRETQYF. The CDR3 DNA reads as TGCAGCGTTGGACTAGCGGGGAGAGAGACCCAGTACTTC.

The chain has TRBV9 and TRBJ2-7, with 10 bases fitting TRBD1. The CDR3 totals 14 residues. The trim removed 5 bases at V and 5 bases at J, leaving 7 bases unmatched. Germline V gene lookup returns CDR1 SGDLS and CDR2 YYNGEE. In nucleotides, the CDR3 is TGTGCCAGCAGTCAGGACAGGGGGGTGGACGAGCAGTACTTC. Residues: CASSQDRGVDEQYF.

This clonotype was recorded many times. The rearrangement links TRBV12-3 or TRBV12-4 to TRBJ1-6; D uncertain. The V end lost 5 bases, the J end lost 0 bases, and 5 bases lay between the germline ends. The CDR3 runs to 14 residues. CDR3: CASSPLSYNSPLHF. CDR3 in DNA: TGTGCCAGCAGTCCGCTCTCCTATAATTCACCCCTCCACTTT.

This chain links TRBV7-9 with TRBJ2-7; 7 bases agree with TRBD1. The J call may not be correct, given that the DNA end is closer to TRBJ2-1. The CDR3 sequence is 15 residues long. Germline V gene lookup returns CDR1 SEHNR and CDR2 FQNEAQ (reference sequence). CDR3: CASSQGGQSYNEQFF. CDR3 DNA sequence: TGTGCCAGCAGCCAAGGGGGACAGTCCTACAATGAGCAGTTCTTC.

As to this clonotype: A much larger clone differs by one base, so this may be a read error. V gene TRBV5-1 combines with J gene TRBJ1-1, with a possible D match to TRBD1 (6 bases). Germline CDR1 SGHRS, CDR2 YFSETQ. CDR3 length equals 13 residues. CDR3 sequence: CTSRTTGNTEAFF. The DNA of the CDR3 is TGCACCAGCAGAACGACAGGGAACACTGAAGCTTTCTTT.

The chain carries TRBV11-1 and TRBJ2-7; the D gene is possibly TRBD2 (5 bases). Germline CDR1 and CDR2: SGHAT and FQDESV (reference sequence). V lost 11 bases and J 2 bases, leaving 19 bases between the germline ends. CDR3 size: 14 residues. The DNA for the CDR3 is TGTGCCGACGCTCGAGGGCAGTGGGCCTACGAGCAGTACTTC. Protein product: CADARGQWAYEQYF.

This clonotype was recorded at least ten times. One end of the junction fails to match germline, which may point to a read error. This chain uses TRBV5-8 with TRBJ2-7, with D perhaps TRBD2 (5 bases). CDR3 length: 14 amino acids. CDR1 is SGHTS and CDR2 is YDEGEE in the germline V gene. CDR3 nucleotides: TGTGCCAGCAGCTTTTTGGCTAGCTCCCACGAGCAGTACTTC. Translation: CASSFLASSHEQYF.

This clonotype has at least ten counts. V gene TRBV19 combines with J gene TRBJ1-4, with D unresolved. In germline, CDR1 is LNHDA, CDR2 SQIVND (reference sequence). The germline V and J ends were trimmed by 6 bases and 2 bases, with 7 bases remaining between them. The CDR3 is 13 residues long. CDR3 sequence reads: CASSSRTNEKLFF. CDR3 nucleotide sequence: TGTGCCAGTAGCTCCCGGACTAATGAAAAACTGTTTTTT.

This clonotype was observed many times. The chain is built from TRBV6-5 and TRBJ2-7, with D uncertain. The germline gives CDR1 MNHEY, CDR2 SVGAGI. The V and J ends lost 3 bases and 6 bases respectively, with 12 bases between them. The CDR3 totals 13 residues. This CDR3 is CASSYYGPSEQYF. CDR3 DNA sequence: TGTGCCAGCAGTTATTACGGACCGAGCGAGCAGTACTTC.